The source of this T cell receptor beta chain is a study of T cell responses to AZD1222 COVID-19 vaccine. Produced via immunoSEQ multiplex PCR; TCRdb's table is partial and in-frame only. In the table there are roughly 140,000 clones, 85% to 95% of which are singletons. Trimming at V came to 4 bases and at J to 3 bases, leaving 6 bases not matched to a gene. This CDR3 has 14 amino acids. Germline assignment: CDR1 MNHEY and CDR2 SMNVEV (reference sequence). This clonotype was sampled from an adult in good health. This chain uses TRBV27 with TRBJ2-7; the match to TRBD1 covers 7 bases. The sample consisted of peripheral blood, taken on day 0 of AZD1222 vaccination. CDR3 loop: CASSYTRGSYEQYF. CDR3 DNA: TGTGCCAGCAGTTACACCAGGGGGAGCTACGAGCAGTACTTC.